Sequencing of this T cell receptor (beta chain) was carried out in a study of CD8+ T cells in alopecia areata. Treatment in this sample: oral pan-JAK inhibitor, 5-10 mg twice daily. TCR sequencing used cDNA made by reverse transcription of extracted RNA. Assay used: immunoSEQ multiplex PCR; TCRdb lists only in-frame clones, some missing. The repertoire consists of about 210,000 clones, with 66% occurring once and the leading ten covering 1% to 1.5%. Sequencing was performed on CD4+ T cells sorted from blood, taken at approximately week 42, from a patient treated with tofacitinib. This receptor was taken from a human donor with alopecia areata.

Here the CDR3 reads CSVSRFGAGRTGELFF. CDR3 in DNA: TGCAGCGTTTCCCGTTTTGGAGCGGGGAGGACCGGGGAGCTGTTTTTT. The rearrangement joins TRBV29-1 to TRBJ2-2; 7 bases are a match to TRBD2. This CDR3 has 16 residues. In germline, CDR1 is SQVTM, CDR2 ANQGSEA. The V segment lost 5 bases and the J segment 5 bases; nucleotides outside the gene matches: 14.